The source of this T cell receptor beta chain is a study of IL-17A CD8 T cells in psoriatic arthritis synovium. Study-level background: The study was designed to define the phenotype, molecular profile and function of synovial IL-17A+CD8+ T cells in the pathogenesis of psoriatic arthritis.

General study outcomes and caveats: Cells came from synovial fluid rather than synovial tissue, since no psoriatic arthritis synovial tissue samples were available. In psoriatic arthritis, TCRbeta sequencing revealed that synovial Tc17 cells were polyclonal (median clonality around 0.08). In a couple of patients, many Tc17 clones were shared with the synovial Tc1 population, giving Morisita overlap indices above 0.75. Although over 4% of the repertoire was occupied by some individual clones, most synovial CD8+ subsets remained polyclonal. TCR sequencing covered only a few patients, which the authors acknowledged as a limited sample size.

Regarding this clone: This receptor's antigen is unknown. The record has no base qualities; no much larger clone is one base away.

In the germline V gene (reference sequence), CDR1 corresponds to MNHEY and CDR2 to SMNVEV. The CDR3, cysteine through phenylalanine, is 15 amino acids long. The DNA shown is the 45-base CDR3, in frame from base 1. V is cut by 2 bases and J by 0 bases, and the space between the germline ends is 11 bases. Magnetically isolated CD3+ T cells were stimulated roughly 1.5 hours with PMA and ionomycin, then labeled by IL-17A and IFNgamma cytokine secretion assays. Synovial fluid effusions were aspirated from actively inflamed joints of psoriatic arthritis patients. Memory CD8+ T cells in synovial fluid were sorted patient by patient into Tc17 (IL-17A+) cells, bulk memory cells and Tc1 (IL-17A-IFNgamma+) cells in order to compare their TCR repertoires. Psoriatic arthritis patients met the Classification of Psoriatic Arthritis Study Group (CASPAR) criteria. Cytokine-secreting cells were counterstained with a viability dye and with anti-CD3, CD8, CD14 and CD4 antibodies and were sorted on a BD FACSAria. Sorted CD8+ T cell subsets from the synovial fluid of a few patients with psoriatic arthritis were subjected to TCRbeta sequencing. Before use, synovial fluid mononuclear cells were separated with Lymphoprep and cryopreserved in liquid nitrogen. The medium used for cryopreservation was made up of about 50% fetal calf serum and around 9.6% dimethyl sulfoxide.

After DNA extraction (Qiagen), TCRbeta V-D-J rearrangements underwent bias-controlled amplification and then high-throughput sequencing (immunoSEQ; Adaptive Biotech). On the study's bioinformatics: The immunoSEQ Analyzer platform was used for sequence-level analysis of productive sequences. Clonality was calculated as 1 minus Pielou's evenness, with values ranging from 0 (highly polyclonal) to 1 (monoclonal). Repertoire overlap between subsets was quantified with the Morisita index, from 0 (no similarity) to 1 (complete similarity). This is the immuneACCESS table as TCRdb keeps it, with only in-frame sequences that have V and J called. A part of the clones is gone; compared with another copy, unresolved V genes explain less than half, and the rest is unexplained. V and J calls plus clone size are reproduced from that table; the DNA served to infer D and trimming. Here the sample has almost 2,000 clones; 70% occur a single time. The ten top clones hold roughly 12% of the sample.

Material for sequencing was IL-17A+ (IFN-gamma+/-) memory CD8+ T cells from synovial fluid. What the cell subset or site label conveys for this sample: IL-17A+IFNgamma+/- memory CD8+ (Tc17) cells. The sequence is built from TRBV27 and TRBJ2-7; TRBD2 is possibly the D segment (5 matching bases). The sequence derives from a human donor with psoriatic arthritis. The CDR3 region reads CASSLRPGFSYEQYF. The nucleotides are TGTGCCAGCAGTTTAAGGCCGGGGTTCTCCTACGAGCAGTACTTC.